This passage covers 2 T cell receptor beta chains from one sample sequenced in a study of cytomegalovirus exposure and HLA in healthy donors. PCR primers comprised 60 Vbeta and 13 Jbeta primers. Some clones are missing from TCRdb's copy, which holds only in-frame ones; the method was immunoSEQ multiplex PCR. This sample contains roughly 120,000 clones. Input material: PBMCs. These receptors were obtained from a man aged 35 to 55 in good health and CMV-seronegative.

The chain is built from TRBV10-3 and TRBJ2-7; no definite D call. CDR3 length: 11 amino acids. The V gene's germline CDR1 is ENHRY and CDR2 SYGVKD. Trimming removed 0 bases from V and 6 bases from J, with 3 bases in between. For the CDR3, the DNA is TGTGCCATCAGTGAGTCGGCCGAGCAGTACTTC. Protein product: CAISESAEQYF.

The gene calls are TRBV2 and TRBJ2-2, with 7 bases aligning to TRBD2. Per the germline V gene, CDR1 is SNHLY and CDR2 is FYNNEI. After removal of 4 bases from V and 6 bases from J, the junction contained 11 bases not matched to a gene. The CDR3 runs 16 residues. DNA of the CDR3: TGTGCCAGCAGTGGCTCGGGCGGGAGAATGGCCGGGGAGCTGTTTTTT. It specifies CASSGSGGRMAGELFF.